This is a list of T cell receptor beta chains from one sample in a study of T cells after yellow fever vaccination. MiXCR, applied by TCRdb to the 5' RACE reads, yields one record per CDR3 protein. The table shows 250,000 or so distinct CDR3 sequences, with approximately 3.6% occurring only once. Sample: PBMCs, taken 15 days after the yellow fever booster vaccination. Receptor source: a man aged 18 to 35 who received the YFV17D yellow fever vaccine. The CDR3 runs from the conserved cysteine through the conserved F or W.

v_gene: TRBV6-2/TRBV6-3; CDR3aa: CASSPGTEYGYTF
v_gene: TRBV7-3; CDR3aa: CASSPSRDSIDEQFF
v_gene: TRBV30; CDR3aa: CAWSVGYSGNTIYF
v_gene: TRBV30; CDR3aa: CAWRGLAGGSNEQFF
v_gene: TRBV12-3/TRBV12-4; CDR3aa: CASSLGGREQFF
v_gene: TRBV7-9; CDR3aa: CASSLEGGIEAFF
v_gene: TRBV6-1; CDR3aa: CASSEEGSAREPQHF
v_gene: TRBV5-1; CDR3aa: CASSPMDGTGAFF
v_gene: TRBV5-4; CDR3aa: CATSSDRVSHGYTF
v_gene: TRBV4-2; CDR3aa: CASSQALASGGLSSYNEQFF
v_gene: TRBV19; CDR3aa: CASSIADRGVADTQYF
v_gene: TRBV7-2; CDR3aa: CASSSSGGRPGMAQYF
v_gene: TRBV10-3; CDR3aa: CAISEGAADTQYF
v_gene: TRBV6-2/TRBV6-3; CDR3aa: CASSPPGQKIWRDTDTQYF
v_gene: TRBV6-2/TRBV6-3; CDR3aa: CASSYPRQGLRNQPQHF
v_gene: TRBV7-6; CDR3aa: CASSVGPKKYF
v_gene: TRBV25-1; CDR3aa: CASSDHQGASYNSPLHF
v_gene: TRBV10-2; CDR3aa: CASSGPGGRDTQYF
v_gene: TRBV7-2; CDR3aa: CASSLDRSNIQYF
v_gene: TRBV5-1; CDR3aa: CASSQVGTHNSPLHF
v_gene: TRBV4-3; CDR3aa: CASSQDWTSGYEQFF
v_gene: TRBV7-9; CDR3aa: CASSTDRINPLEQYF
v_gene: TRBV12-3/TRBV12-4; CDR3aa: CASSPLTGTIETQYF
v_gene: TRBV20-1; CDR3aa: CSADGPGQEDNEQFF
v_gene: TRBV28; CDR3aa: CASSRFRDYNEQFF
v_gene: TRBV5-1; CDR3aa: CASSPGRTAFNEKLFF
v_gene: TRBV7-2; CDR3aa: CASSTRGSGGLTYEQYF
v_gene: TRBV4-3; CDR3aa: CASSQELYNEQFF
v_gene: TRBV12-3/TRBV12-4; CDR3aa: CASNSVGSSNYGYTF
v_gene: TRBV11-2; CDR3aa: CASSFSFNEKLFF
v_gene: TRBV6-2/TRBV6-3; CDR3aa: CASTIVGTTEAFF
v_gene: TRBV25-1; CDR3aa: CASKSPSTDTQYF
v_gene: TRBV10-3; CDR3aa: CAISDPLMTGIAFF
v_gene: TRBV27; CDR3aa: CASSSTPPRLAGFYEQYF
v_gene: TRBV5-1; CDR3aa: CASSPNRAVRSPLHF
v_gene: TRBV20-1; CDR3aa: CSARDRVAYGYTF
v_gene: TRBV9; CDR3aa: CASSVSGGPGEQYF